The clone carrying this T cell receptor (beta chain) was found many times. The CDR3 has 14 residues. V was pared by 3 bases and J by 9 bases, with 18 bases between. Germline loops: CDR1 DFQATT, CDR2 SNEGSKA (reference sequence). This entry is derived from a study of neurological immune-mediated disorders. MiXCR, applied by TCRdb to the 5' RACE reads, yields one record per CDR3 protein. Of about 32,000 distinct CDR3 sequences in the sample, about 3.8% were seen once. The sequence was collected from a man aged 30-40 years with multiple sclerosis. The sequenced sample consisted of PBMCs. The chain carries TRBV20-1 and TRBJ2-1, with a tentative D call TRBD2 (7 bases). In DNA form, the CDR3 reads TGCAGTGCTAGGGGGGGCGGGGGTAGTGGTGAGCAGTTCTTC. This sequence encodes CSARGGGGSGEQFF.